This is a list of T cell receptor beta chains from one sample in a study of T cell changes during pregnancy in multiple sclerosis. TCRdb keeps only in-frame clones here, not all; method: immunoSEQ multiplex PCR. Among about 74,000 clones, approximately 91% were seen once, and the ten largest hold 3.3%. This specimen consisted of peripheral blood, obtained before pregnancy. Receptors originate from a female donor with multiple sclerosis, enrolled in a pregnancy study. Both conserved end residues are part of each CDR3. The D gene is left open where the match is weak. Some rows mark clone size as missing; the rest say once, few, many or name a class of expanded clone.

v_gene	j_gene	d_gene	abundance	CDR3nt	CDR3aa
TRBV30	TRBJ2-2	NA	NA	TGTGCCTGGAGTGTACTATCGGCCGGGGAGCTGTTTTTT	CAWSVLSAGELFF
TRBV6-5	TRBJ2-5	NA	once	TGTGCCAGCAGTCCCCGTGTTCGGGAGACCCAGTACTTC	CASSPRVRETQYF
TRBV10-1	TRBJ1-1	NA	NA	TGCGCCAGCAGTGATCAGGGAGGCACTGAAGCTTTCTTT	CASSDQGGTEAFF
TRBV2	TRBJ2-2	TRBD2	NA	TGTGCCAGCAGTGAAATGTCGGGACTAGCGGGAAACACCGGGGAGCTGTTTTTT	CASSEMSGLAGNTGELFF
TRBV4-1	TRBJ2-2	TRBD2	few	TGCGCCAGCAGCCAAGGTTCGCCTAGGGGAGGGACCGGGGAGCTGTTTTTT	CASSQGSPRGGTGELFF
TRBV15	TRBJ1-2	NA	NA	TGTGCCACCAGCAGAGATTTAACTGCCCTAAGCACCTTC	CATSRDLTALSTF
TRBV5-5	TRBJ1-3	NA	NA	TGTGCCAGCAGCTTGGACCTCCTGGGGGGAGCTGGAAACACCATATATTTT	CASSLDLLGGAGNTIYF
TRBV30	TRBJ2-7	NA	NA	TGTGCCTGGAGCCGCGGTCCCTACGAGCAGTACTTC	CAWSRGPYEQYF
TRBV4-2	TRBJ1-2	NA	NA	TGTGCCAGCAGCCAAGATCTCGAGGAGGGGTATGGCTACACCTTC	CASSQDLEEGYGYTF
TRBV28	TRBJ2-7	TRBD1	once	TGTGCCAGCAGTTCCTGGACAGGGGGAGCCTACGAGCAGTACTTC	CASSSWTGGAYEQYF
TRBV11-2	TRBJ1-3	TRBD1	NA	TGTGCCAGCAGCTTTAACAGGGGTGGAAACACCATATATTTT	CASSFNRGGNTIYF
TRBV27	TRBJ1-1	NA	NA	TGTGCCAGCAGTTATGACCTCAGGGGAACAGAAGCTTTCTTT	CASSYDLRGTEAFF
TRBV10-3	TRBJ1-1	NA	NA	TGTGCCATCAGTGAAGGAGATATGAACACTGAAGCTTTCTTT	CAISEGDMNTEAFF
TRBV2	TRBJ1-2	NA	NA	TGTGCCAGCGCGTTACCTAACTATGGCTACACCTTC	CASALPNYGYTF
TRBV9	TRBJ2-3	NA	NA	TGTGCCAGCAGCCCCGGTGGGGAGGTCAGCACAGATACGCAGTATTTT	CASSPGGEVSTDTQYF
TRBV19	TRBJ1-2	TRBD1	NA	TGTGCCAGTGGGACACAGGGGAGCTATGGCTACACCTTC	CASGTQGSYGYTF
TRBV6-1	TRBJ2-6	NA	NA	TGTGCCAGCAGTGAAGACAGGAACTCTGGGGCCAACGTCCTGACTTTC	CASSEDRNSGANVLTF